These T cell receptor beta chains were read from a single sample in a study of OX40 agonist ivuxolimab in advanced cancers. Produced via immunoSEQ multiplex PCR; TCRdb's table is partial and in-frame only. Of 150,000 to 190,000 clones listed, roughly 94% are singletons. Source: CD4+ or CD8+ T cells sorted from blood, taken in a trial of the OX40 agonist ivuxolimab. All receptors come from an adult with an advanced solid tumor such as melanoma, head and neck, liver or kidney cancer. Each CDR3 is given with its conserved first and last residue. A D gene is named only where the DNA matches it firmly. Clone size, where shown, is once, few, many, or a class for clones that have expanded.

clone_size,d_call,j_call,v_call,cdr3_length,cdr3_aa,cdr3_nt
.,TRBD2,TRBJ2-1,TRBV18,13,CASSAGVTGEQFF,TGTGCCAGCTCAGCGGGGGTGACGGGTGAGCAGTTCTTC
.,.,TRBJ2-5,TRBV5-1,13,CASSGANGETQYF,TGCGCCAGCAGCGGGGCGAACGGAGAGACCCAGTACTTC
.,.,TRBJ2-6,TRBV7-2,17,CASSLVVAVGGANVLTF,TGTGCCAGCAGCTTAGTAGTAGCGGTTGGTGGGGCCAACGTCCTGACTTTC
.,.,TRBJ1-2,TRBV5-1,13,CASSFGQHYGYTF,TGCGCCAGCAGCTTCGGACAGCACTATGGCTACACCTTC
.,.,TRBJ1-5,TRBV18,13,CASSADKNQPQHF,TGTGCCAGCTCGGCAGACAAGAATCAGCCCCAGCATTTT
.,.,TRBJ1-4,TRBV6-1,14,CASNGYGGGEKLFF,TGTGCCAGCAACGGTTATGGGGGTGGTGAAAAACTGTTTTTT
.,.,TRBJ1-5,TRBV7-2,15,CASSPRVGGIGPQHF,TGTGCCAGCAGCCCGCGGGTCGGGGGGATTGGGCCCCAGCATTTT
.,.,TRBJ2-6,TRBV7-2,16,CASSLGGGAGANVLTF,TGTGCCAGCAGCTTAGGAGGCGGGGCCGGGGCCAACGTCCTGACTTTC
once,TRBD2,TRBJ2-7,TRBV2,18,CASSRPGLAGTPGYEQYF,TGTGCCAGCAGTCGCCCGGGACTAGCGGGAACTCCAGGGTACGAGCAGTACTTC
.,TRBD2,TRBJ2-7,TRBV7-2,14,CASSRTSTSYEQYF,TGTGCCAGCAGCCGGACTAGTACTTCTTACGAGCAGTACTTC
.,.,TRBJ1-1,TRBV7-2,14,CASSPLAETAEAFF,TGTGCCAGCAGCCCGCTCGCTGAGACCGCTGAAGCTTTCTTT
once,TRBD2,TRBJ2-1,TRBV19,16,CASSIGSWGLWNEQFF,TGTGCCAGTAGTATAGGGTCTTGGGGACTATGGAATGAGCAGTTCTTC
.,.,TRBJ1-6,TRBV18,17,CASSPPGQSSYNSPLHF,TGTGCCAGCTCACCACCGGGACAAAGCTCCTATAATTCACCCCTCCACTTT
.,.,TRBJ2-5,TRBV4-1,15,CASSQGAGFQETQYF,TGCGCCAGCAGCCAGGGGGCGGGTTTCCAAGAGACCCAGTACTTC
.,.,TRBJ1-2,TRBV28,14,CASSFGGLLYGYTF,TGTGCCAGCAGTTTCGGAGGACTACTCTATGGCTACACCTTC
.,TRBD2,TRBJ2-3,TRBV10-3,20,CAISESGTSGGSLSTDTQYF,TGTGCCATCAGTGAGTCGGGGACTAGCGGGGGGTCCCTCTCCACAGATACGCAGTATTTT
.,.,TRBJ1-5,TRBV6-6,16,CASSQGRDTRNQPQHF,TGTGCCAGCAGTCAAGGACGGGACACTCGCAATCAGCCCCAGCATTTT
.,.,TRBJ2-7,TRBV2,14,CASEETGVSYEQYF,TGTGCCAGCGAAGAGACAGGTGTTTCCTACGAGCAGTACTTC
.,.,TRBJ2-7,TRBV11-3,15,CASSLGSGRSYEQYF,TGTGCCAGCAGCTTAGGCTCAGGGCGGTCATACGAGCAGTACTTC
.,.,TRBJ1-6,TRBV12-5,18,CASGFRENRSSYNSPLHF,TGTGCTAGTGGTTTTAGGGAGAACAGGAGCTCCTATAATTCACCCCTCCACTTT
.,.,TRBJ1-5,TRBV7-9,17,CASSLGFAGGVNQPQHF,TGTGCCAGCAGCTTAGGTTTTGCTGGAGGGGTCAATCAGCCCCAGCATTTT
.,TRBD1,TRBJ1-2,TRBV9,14,CASSSGGWGYGYTF,TGTGCCAGCAGCTCAGGGGGCTGGGGCTATGGCTACACCTTC
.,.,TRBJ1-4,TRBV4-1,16,CASSQLNRATNEKLFF,TGCGCCAGCAGCCAACTTAACCGTGCAACTAATGAAAAACTGTTTTTT
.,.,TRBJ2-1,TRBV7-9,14,CASSLANTNNEQFF,TGTGCCAGCAGCTTAGCAAATACCAACAATGAGCAGTTCTTC
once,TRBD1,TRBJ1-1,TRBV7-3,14,CGGTPSGQGLGAFF,TGTGGGGGGACCCCCTCCGGACAGGGTTTGGGGGCTTTCTTT
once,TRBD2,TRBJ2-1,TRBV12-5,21,CASGPSLAGTLFPHSYNEQFF,TGTGCTAGTGGTCCCTCGTTAGCGGGGACCCTCTTCCCACACTCCTACAATGAGCAGTTCTTC
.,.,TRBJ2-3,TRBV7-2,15,CASSLNPGSTDTQYF,TGTGCCAGCAGCTTAAACCCAGGCAGCACAGATACGCAGTATTTT
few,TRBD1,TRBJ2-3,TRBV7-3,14,CASSSGQGTDTQYF,TGTGCCAGCAGCTCGGGACAGGGGACAGATACGCAGTATTTT
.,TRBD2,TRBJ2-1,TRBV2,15,CASSVSGSSYNEQFF,TGTGCCAGCAGTGTTAGCGGGAGTTCCTACAATGAGCAGTTCTTC
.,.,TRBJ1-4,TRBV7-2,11,CASSPVSKLFF,TGTGCCAGCAGCCCCGTCTCGAAACTGTTTTTT
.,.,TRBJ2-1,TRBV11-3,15,CASSSDRGGFNEQFF,TGTGCCAGCAGCTCAGACCGAGGGGGTTTCAATGAGCAGTTCTTC
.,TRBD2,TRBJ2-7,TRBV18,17,CASSPQVTGTSSYEQYF,TGTGCCAGCTCACCGCAAGTTACCGGGACTAGCTCCTACGAGCAGTACTTC
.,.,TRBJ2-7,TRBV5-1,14,CASSSEGARDEQYF,TGCGCCAGCAGCTCGGAGGGGGCTCGGGACGAGCAGTACTTC
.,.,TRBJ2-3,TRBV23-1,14,CARGGGFSTDTQYF,TGCGCCCGGGGAGGGGGCTTTAGCACAGATACGCAGTATTTT
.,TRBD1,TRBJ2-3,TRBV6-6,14,CASTLDRNTDTQYF,TGTGCCAGCACCTTGGACAGGAACACAGATACGCAGTATTTT
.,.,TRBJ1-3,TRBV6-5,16,CASSYSRLGSGNTIYF,TGTGCCAGCAGTTACTCGAGGTTAGGTTCTGGAAACACCATATATTTT
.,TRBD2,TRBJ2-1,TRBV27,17,CASSRRPPGLAGNEQFF,TGTGCCAGCAGCCGCAGACCCCCGGGACTAGCGGGGAATGAGCAGTTCTTC
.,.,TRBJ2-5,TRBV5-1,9,CASIETQYF,TGCGCCAGCATTGAGACCCAGTACTTC
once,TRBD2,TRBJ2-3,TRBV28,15,CASSRNGGFTDTQYF,TGTGCCAGCAGTCGAAACGGGGGGTTCACAGATACGCAGTATTTT